Sequencing of this T cell receptor (beta chain) was carried out in a study of molecular identifiers for immune sequencing clone quantification (dated by TCRdb to between 2017 and 2018). Some background on the complete study: For a replicate experiment, RNA from around 20,000 or 99,000 naive CD8 T cells was divided into five aliquots, and four of the five aliquots were sequenced. This methods study used CD8 T cells to benchmark TCR RNA copy counting and molecular-identifier clustering-based TCR repertoire sequencing (MIDCIRS).

The CDR3 numbers 15 residues from cysteine through phenylalanine. Only the CDR3 region is kept as DNA, spanning 45 bases read in frame from base 1. V lost 5 bases and J lost 0 bases; the stretch between them is 13 bases long. Library prep was done by PCR. The sequencer was a NextSeq 500. Bulk TCR libraries were made following a previously described method, with the TCR primers given in Table S5. Purification of total RNA was performed with the Qiagen AllPrep DNA/RNA kit. Reads from multiple sequencing runs of the same library were pooled before analysis. In the authors' own workflow: Only reads with exact TCR constant sequence were kept, trimmed to 150 nt, and grouped by their 12-nt molecular barcodes. Reads inside each barcode group were sub-clustered using a 15% Levenshtein threshold, and a quality-weighted consensus sequence was constructed for each RNA molecule. Non-functional sequences were removed, as were lower-count sequences one edit away from another. Based on fitting two negative binomial distributions, any barcode sub-cluster with under 20% of the maximum read count was discarded. TCRdb ran its own pipeline on the public reads, namely fastp trimming at Q25 and MiXCR clone calling, and kept in-frame beta chains. CDR3 protein duplicates are merged, each entry listing the most common genes and DNA. The V and J calls follow TCRdb's processing rather than the paper's. Counted in this sample were some 590,000 distinct CDR3 sequences; roughly 23% of them appeared once. The ten biggest clones cover about 0.78% of the sample.

Comments on this clonotype: There is no known antigen for this receptor. No quality values exist for individual bases; no much larger clone is one base distant.

Paper-wide results and their limitations: When barcode sub-clustering was not used, chimeric consensus sequences inflated TCR diversity, with chimeras reaching as high as 47%. Spiked-in Jurkat TCR RNA equivalent to a single cell was reported to be detectable even among approximately 1 million naive CD8 T cells. Around 2.8 recovered TCR RNA copies per cell were obtained by modeling, versus about 10 by digital PCR, implying a capture efficiency of 30% to 35%. In CMV-specific effector cells, over 97% of molecules were held by clones above 20 RNA copies, whereas under 1% of molecules were held by such clones in naive cells. Naive libraries contained spiked-in Jurkat TCR RNA (approximately nine copies' worth), which is not part of the donor repertoire. Highly expanded clone sizes could be underestimated if identical TCR molecules share a barcode.

Libraries of naive CD8 T cells were built from 20,000 to 1,000,000 sorted cells, with 10%, 30% or 50% of the purified RNA used. On a BD FACSAria II, naive CD8 T cells were FACS-sorted as CD8+CD4-CCR7+CD45RA+ and collected into RLT Plus buffer. To test detection sensitivity, Jurkat RNA equal to approximately ten TCR copies was added to samples of about 17,000-1,100,000 naive CD8 T cells. CD8 T cells were enriched with RosetteSep CD8+ T Cell Enrichment Cocktail and Ficoll-Paque, followed by ACK red cell lysis. What was sequenced was naive CD8+ T cells from blood, with Jurkat cell RNA spiked in. The cell subset or site label, read with the paper, signifies: FACS-sorted CD8+CD4-CCR7+CD45RA+ naive T cells. The sequence came from a human donor in good health. Some libraries in this study had Jurkat cell RNA spiked in. This receptor chain uses TRBV12-3 or TRBV12-4 and TRBJ1-1, with the identity of the D gene unclear. The encoded CDR3 is CASSPLSLMNTEAFF. The DNA reads as follows: TGTGCCAGCAGTCCTTTATCCTTAATGAACACTGAAGCTTTCTTT.